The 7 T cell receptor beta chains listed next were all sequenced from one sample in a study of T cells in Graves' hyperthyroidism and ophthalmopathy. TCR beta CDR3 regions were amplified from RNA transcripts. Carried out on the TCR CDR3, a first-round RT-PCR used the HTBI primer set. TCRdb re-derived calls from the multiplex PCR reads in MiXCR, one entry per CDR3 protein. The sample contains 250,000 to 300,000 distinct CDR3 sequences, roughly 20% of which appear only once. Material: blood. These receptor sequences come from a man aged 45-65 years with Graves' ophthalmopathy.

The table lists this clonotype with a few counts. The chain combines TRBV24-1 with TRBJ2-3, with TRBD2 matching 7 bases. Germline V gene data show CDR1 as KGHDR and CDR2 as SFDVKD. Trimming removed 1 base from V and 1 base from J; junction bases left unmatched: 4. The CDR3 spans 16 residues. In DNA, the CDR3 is TGTGCCACCAGTGATTTAAAGCGGGGTGGCACAGATACGCAGTATTTT. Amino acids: CATSDLKRGGTDTQYF.

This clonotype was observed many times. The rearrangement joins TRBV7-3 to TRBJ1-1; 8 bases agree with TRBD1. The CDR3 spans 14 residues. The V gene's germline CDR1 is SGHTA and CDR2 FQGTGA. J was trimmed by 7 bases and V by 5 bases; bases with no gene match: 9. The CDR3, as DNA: TGTGCCAGCAGCCCGGGACAGGCCTCCCGTGAAGCTTTCTTT. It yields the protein CASSPGQASREAFF.

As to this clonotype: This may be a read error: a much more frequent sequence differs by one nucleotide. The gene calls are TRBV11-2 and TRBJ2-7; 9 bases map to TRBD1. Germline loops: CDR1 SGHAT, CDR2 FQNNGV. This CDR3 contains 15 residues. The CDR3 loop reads CASTFTGTGPYEQHF. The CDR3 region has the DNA TGTGCCAGCACCTTTACGGGGACAGGGCCCTACGAGCAGCACTTC.

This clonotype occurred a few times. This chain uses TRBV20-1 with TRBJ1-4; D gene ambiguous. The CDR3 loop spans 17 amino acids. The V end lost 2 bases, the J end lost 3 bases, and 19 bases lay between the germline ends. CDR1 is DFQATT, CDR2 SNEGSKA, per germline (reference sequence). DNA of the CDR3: TGCAGTGCTAGATCCGACACGAACGTGGTAGCTAATGAAAAACTGTTTTTT. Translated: CSARSDTNVVANEKLFF.

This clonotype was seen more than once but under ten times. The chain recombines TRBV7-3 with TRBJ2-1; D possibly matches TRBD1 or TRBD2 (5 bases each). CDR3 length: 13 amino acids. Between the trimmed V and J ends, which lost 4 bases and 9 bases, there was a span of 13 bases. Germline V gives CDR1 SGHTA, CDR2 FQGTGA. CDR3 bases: TGTGCCAGCAGCTCCTCCCTTGGGGGTGAGCAGTTCTTC. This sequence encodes CASSSSLGGEQFF.

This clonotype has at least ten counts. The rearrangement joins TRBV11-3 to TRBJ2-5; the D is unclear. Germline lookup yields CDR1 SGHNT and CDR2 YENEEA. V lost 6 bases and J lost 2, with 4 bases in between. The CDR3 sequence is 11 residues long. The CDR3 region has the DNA TGTGCCAGCAGACTACAAGAGACCCAGTACTTC. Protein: CASRLQETQYF.

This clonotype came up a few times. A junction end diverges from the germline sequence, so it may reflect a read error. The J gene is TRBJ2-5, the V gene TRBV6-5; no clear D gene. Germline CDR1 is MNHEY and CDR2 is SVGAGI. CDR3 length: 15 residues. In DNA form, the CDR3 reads TGTGCCAGCAGTTACTCGGTGTGGATGCAAGAGGCCCAGTACTTC. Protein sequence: CASSYSVWMQEAQYF.